This T cell receptor beta chain stems from a study of T cell responses to AZD1222 COVID-19 vaccine. Trimming pared 2 bases from V and 0 bases from J, leaving 8 bases between. Germline CDR1 and CDR2: KGHSH and LQKENI. This CDR3 spans 14 amino acids. This table comes from immunoSEQ multiplex PCR, and its TCRdb copy is limited to in-frame clones, with some not included. Seen here are some 100,000 clones, 91% observed once, and the top ten hold around 7%. The source was peripheral blood, collected on day 0 of AZD1222 vaccination. The TCR originated in an adult in good health. This rearrangement joins TRBV18 to TRBJ2-7; D gene ambiguous. The CDR3 DNA sequence: TGTGCCAGCTCACCAACAAGGGACTCCTACGAGCAGTACTTC. Its translation is CASSPTRDSYEQYF.